A single TCR beta chain is shown here with its context. What it binds is unknown. The table came from immunoSEQ multiplex PCR; TCRdb's copy has only in-frame clones and leaves some out. There are about 150,000 clones in the sample; approximately 93% occur only once, and 4.5% to 5.5% lies in the top ten. The entry originates in a study of T cell responses to AZD1222 COVID-19 vaccine. The CDR3 extends over 12 amino acids. Germline CDR1 is SGHRS and CDR2 is YFSETQ. V was trimmed by 0 bases and J by 5 bases, leaving 5 bases between them. Notes on the study in general: It should be noted that donors were predominantly white British and more often female, and clonal diversity was possibly underestimated. Along spike, vaccine-associated CD4 TCRs were found throughout, with dominance at 160-218 and 743-854. Every sample of the repertoires postdated the peak T cell response.

The sequence was obtained from an adult in good health. V and J are TRBV5-1 and TRBJ2-5; unclear D gene. The sequencing here drew on peripheral blood, taken on day 0 of AZD1222 vaccination. The CDR3 DNA follows: TGCGCCAGCAGCTTGGCCCCTGAGACCCAGTACTTC. This sequence encodes CASSLAPETQYF.